This T cell receptor (beta chain) derives from a study of cytomegalovirus exposure and HLA in healthy donors. The PCR used 60 Vbeta and 13 Jbeta primers. The table came from immunoSEQ multiplex PCR; TCRdb's copy has only in-frame clones and leaves some out. The repertoire consists of 130,000 to 150,000 clones, with more than 75% occurring once and the leading ten covering 5.1%. V shed 6 bases, J shed 4 bases, and the junction held 6 bases outside the gene matches. The CDR3 has 15 amino acids. The germline gives CDR1 MNHNY, CDR2 SVGAGI (reference sequence). The chain is built from TRBV6-6 and TRBJ1-6; 7 positions agree with TRBD1. Material: PBMCs. This sequence originates from a male donor in good health and CMV-seronegative. The CDR3 coding sequence is TGTGCCAGCAGAATGACAGGGACTTATAATTCACCCCTCCACTTT. This sequence encodes CASRMTGTYNSPLHF.